Listed below are T cell receptor beta chains from one sample, sequenced in a study of a mutant IDH1 vaccine in newly diagnosed glioma. Their recognized antigens are unknown. Method: immunoSEQ multiplex PCR; TCRdb's copy keeps in-frame clones and lacks some. The sample has approximately 50,000 clones, approximately 87% seen once; the top ten hold roughly 1.6%. The sample consisted of PBMCs, taken from a glioma patient whose treatment included an IDH1 peptide vaccine. These receptor sequences come from a man aged 40-49 years with glioma. CDR3s include the opening cysteine and the closing phenylalanine or tryptophan. Not every row has a clone size; where given, it reads once, few, many or a size class.

clone size,J gene,V gene,CDR3 protein
-,TRBJ1-5,TRBV21-1,CASSTDNGGDESNQPQHF
-,TRBJ1-1,TRBV19,CASSILGGGNTEAFF
-,TRBJ2-3,TRBV5-4,CASLHTQLAGGPDTQYF
-,TRBJ2-3,TRBV6-1,CASRTAVLSDTQYF
-,TRBJ2-5,TRBV4-1,CASSQPLRAGQGRETQYF
-,TRBJ2-3,TRBV27,CASSSGLAGGSDTQYF
-,TRBJ2-1,TRBV27,CASSRDSAYNEQFF
-,TRBJ2-3,TRBV5-6,CASSLSGGDTQYF
-,TRBJ2-5,TRBV4-1,CASSQAMGETQYF
-,TRBJ1-5,TRBV2,CASSLGTGGQPQHF
-,TRBJ1-2,TRBV5-1,CASSPGTYRPGYTF
-,TRBJ2-3,TRBV18,CASSPRTVLGDTQYF
-,TRBJ1-5,TRBV19,CASIGQGFDNQPQHF
-,TRBJ2-1,TRBV29-1,CSAGRGGSYNEQFF
-,TRBJ2-4,TRBV28,CASSFAGRPQYF
-,TRBJ2-2,TRBV5-1,CAKYTGELFF
-,TRBJ1-5,TRBV5-6,CASSSNGLSQPQHF
-,TRBJ2-7,TRBV20-1,CSAPRTNEQYF
once,TRBJ2-7,TRBV28,CALPRGQTYEQYF